The sequence of this T cell receptor beta chain was determined in a study of cytomegalovirus exposure and HLA in healthy donors. Study-wide findings and caveats: CMV antigen specificity was confirmed in vitro for a few CMV-associated chains.

A remark on this clone: The antigen is unknown.

Primers for the PCR totalled 60 Vbeta and 13 Jbeta. Sequenced by immunoSEQ multiplex PCR; TCRdb stores in-frame clones only, minus some. The table records around 150,000 clones, 82% of them present only once. This CDR3 has 13 residues. V was shortened by 6 bases and J by 3 bases, with 15 bases between the two germline ends. Germline V lookup: CDR1 SQVTM, CDR2 ANQGSEA. Specimen: PBMCs. This rearrangement joins TRBV29-1 to TRBJ2-7; weak D call: TRBD2 (6 bases). The TCR was taken from a woman aged 50 to 65 in good health and CMV-seropositive. The chain's CDR3 is CSVDTGLDYEQYF. Written as DNA, the CDR3 is TGCAGCGTCGATACGGGACTTGACTACGAGCAGTACTTC.